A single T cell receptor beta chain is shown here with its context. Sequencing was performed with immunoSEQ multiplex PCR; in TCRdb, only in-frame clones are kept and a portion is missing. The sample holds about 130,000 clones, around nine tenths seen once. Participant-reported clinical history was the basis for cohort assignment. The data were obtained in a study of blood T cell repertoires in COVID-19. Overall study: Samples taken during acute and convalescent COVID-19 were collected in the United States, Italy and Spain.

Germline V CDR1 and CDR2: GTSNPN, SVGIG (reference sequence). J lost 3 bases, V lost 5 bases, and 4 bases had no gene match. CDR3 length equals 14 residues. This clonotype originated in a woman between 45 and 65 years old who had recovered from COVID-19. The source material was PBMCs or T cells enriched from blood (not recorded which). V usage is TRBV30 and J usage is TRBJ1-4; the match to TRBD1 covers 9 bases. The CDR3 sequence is CAWCRTGANEKLFF. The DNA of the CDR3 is TGTGCCTGGTGTAGGACAGGGGCTAATGAAAAACTGTTTTTT.